This TCR beta chain originates from a study of T cell clonotyping in hematopoietic cell transplantation. The length of the CDR3 is 15 residues. Germline V gene sequence: CDR1 SGDLS, CDR2 YYNGEE. Trimming removed 0 bases from V and 6 bases from J; junction bases left unmatched: 6. Clones were read by immunoSEQ multiplex PCR, and TCRdb kept only the in-frame ones, dropping some. The sample lists approximately 39,000 clones, around 95% occurring once. This sample's time point: recipient sample about 28 days before transplant, after cytoreduction. The starting material was peripheral blood mononuclear cells, obtained before stem cell transplant. This receptor was taken from a man aged 40-49 years with chronic myeloid leukemia. Some clones in this sample may be carry-over from other donors' samples. The rearrangement joins TRBV9 to TRBJ1-2, with 9 positions matching TRBD1. This CDR3 reads CASSVDPGQGDGYTF. Written as DNA, the CDR3 is TGTGCCAGCAGCGTAGACCCGGGACAGGGTGATGGCTACACCTTC.